The sequence of this TCR beta chain was determined in a study of cytomegalovirus exposure and HLA in healthy donors. Sequenced by immunoSEQ multiplex PCR; TCRdb stores in-frame clones only, minus some. The sample includes more than 300,000 clones, about nine tenths of them seen just once. V trimming: 4 bases; J trimming: 0 bases; junction bases outside the gene matches: 5. Germline CDR1 SNHLY, CDR2 FYNNEI. CDR3 size: 16 residues. Points from the study as a whole: The study listed under 200 cytomegalovirus-associated TCR beta chains. There were a few CMV-associated chains whose specificity for CMV antigens was confirmed in vitro. Most TCR sequences showed up rarely, but some public TCRs showed up in many donors.

The count of this clone is one. Antigen unknown. Specimen: PBMCs. This clonotype originated in a woman between 18 and 30 years old in good health and CMV-seronegative. The V and J genes are TRBV2 and TRBJ1-4; 7 nucleotides agree with TRBD1. Here the CDR3 DNA reads TGTGCCAGCAGTGCGACAGGGATTGCAACTAATGAAAAACTGTTTTTT. This encodes CASSATGIATNEKLFF.